A single TCR beta chain is shown here with its context. Each CDR3 protein is one row after TCRdb ran MiXCR on the 5' RACE reads. The table records about 290,000 distinct CDR3 sequences, roughly 9.7% of them present only once. The data are from a study of identical twins. V lost 0 bases to trimming and J lost 5 bases; unmatched junction nucleotides: 10. Germline loops: CDR1 LGHNA, CDR2 YSLEER. CDR3 length: 17 residues. A further study also used this sample, focusing on yellow fever vaccine responses in identical twins.

Sequencing used CD8+ T cells sorted from blood. This clonotype was sampled from a woman under 30 in good health. The rearrangement uses TRBV4-3 and TRBJ2-7; 10 bases agree with TRBD1. In DNA, the CDR3 is TGCGCCAGCAGCCAAGACGTCTCCGGGACAGGGGACAACGAGCAGTACTTC. Protein: CASSQDVSGTGDNEQYF.